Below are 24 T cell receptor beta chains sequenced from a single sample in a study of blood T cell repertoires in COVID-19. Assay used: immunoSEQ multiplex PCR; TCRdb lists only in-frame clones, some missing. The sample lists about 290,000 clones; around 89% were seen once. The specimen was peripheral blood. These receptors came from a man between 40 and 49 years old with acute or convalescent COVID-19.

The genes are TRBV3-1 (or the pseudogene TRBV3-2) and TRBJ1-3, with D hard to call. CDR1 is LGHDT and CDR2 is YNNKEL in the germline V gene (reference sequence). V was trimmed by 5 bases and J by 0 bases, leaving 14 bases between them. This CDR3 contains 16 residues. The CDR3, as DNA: TGTGCCAGCAGCTCTCGTACAACAGACTCTGGAAACACCATATATTTT. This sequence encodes CASSSRTTDSGNTIYF.

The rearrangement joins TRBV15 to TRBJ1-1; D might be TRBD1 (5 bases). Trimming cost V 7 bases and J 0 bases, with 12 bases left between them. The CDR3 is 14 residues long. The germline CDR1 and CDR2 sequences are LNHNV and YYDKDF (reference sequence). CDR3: CATTPTAMNTEAFF. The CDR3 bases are TGTGCCACCACCCCGACAGCAATGAACACTGAAGCTTTCTTT.

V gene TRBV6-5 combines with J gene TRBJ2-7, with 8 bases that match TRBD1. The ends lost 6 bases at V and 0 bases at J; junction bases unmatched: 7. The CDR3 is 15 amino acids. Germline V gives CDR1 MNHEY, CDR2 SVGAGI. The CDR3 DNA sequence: TGTGCCAGCAGCCAGAATACAGGGGGCTCCTACGAGCAGTACTTC. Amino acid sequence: CASSQNTGGSYEQYF.

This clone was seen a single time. CDR3 region: CASSHPGLAGGVGDTQYF. CDR3 nucleotide sequence: TGCGCCAGCAGCCACCCGGGACTAGCGGGGGGTGTCGGCGATACGCAGTATTTT. The chain has TRBV4-1 and TRBJ2-3, with TRBD2 matching 15 bases. Germline V gene data show CDR1 as MGHRA and CDR2 as YSYEKL. V lost 3 bases to trimming and J lost 6 bases; unmatched junction nucleotides: 10. There are 18 residues in the CDR3.

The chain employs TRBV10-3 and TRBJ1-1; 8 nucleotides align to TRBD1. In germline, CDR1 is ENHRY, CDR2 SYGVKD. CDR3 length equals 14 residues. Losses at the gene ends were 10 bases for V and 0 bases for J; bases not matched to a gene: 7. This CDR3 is CATSGQVLNTEAFF. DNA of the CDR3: TGTGCCACCTCGGGACAGGTTTTGAACACTGAAGCTTTCTTT.

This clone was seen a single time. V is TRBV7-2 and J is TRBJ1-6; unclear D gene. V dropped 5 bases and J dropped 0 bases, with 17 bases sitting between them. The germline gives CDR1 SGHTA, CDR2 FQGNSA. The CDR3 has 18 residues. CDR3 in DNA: TGTGCCAGCAGCCCCGGTACGCAAAGGAGCTCCTATAATTCACCCCTCCACTTT. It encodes CASSPGTQRSSYNSPLHF.

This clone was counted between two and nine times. The CDR3 is CASSLPGQGKGYTF. The CDR3 nucleotides read TGTGCCAGCAGCTTGCCCGGACAGGGGAAGGGCTACACCTTC. V and J are TRBV5-5 and TRBJ1-2; 9 nucleotides line up with TRBD1. V dropped 1 base and J dropped 8; count of bases not matched to a gene: 6. The germline V gene encodes CDR1 SGHKS and CDR2 YYEKEE (reference sequence). The CDR3 loop spans 14 amino acids.

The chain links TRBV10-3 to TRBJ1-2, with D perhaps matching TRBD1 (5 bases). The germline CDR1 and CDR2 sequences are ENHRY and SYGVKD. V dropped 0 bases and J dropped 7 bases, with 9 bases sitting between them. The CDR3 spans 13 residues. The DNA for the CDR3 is TGTGCCATCAGTGAGTCGGGGGGTGGTGGCTACACCTTC. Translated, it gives CAISESGGGGYTF.

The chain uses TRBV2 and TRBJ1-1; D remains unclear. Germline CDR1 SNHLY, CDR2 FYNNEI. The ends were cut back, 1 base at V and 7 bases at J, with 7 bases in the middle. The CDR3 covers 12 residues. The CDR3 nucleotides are TGTGCCAGCAGTGAAGTCGGTTATGAAGCTTTCTTT. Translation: CASSEVGYEAFF.

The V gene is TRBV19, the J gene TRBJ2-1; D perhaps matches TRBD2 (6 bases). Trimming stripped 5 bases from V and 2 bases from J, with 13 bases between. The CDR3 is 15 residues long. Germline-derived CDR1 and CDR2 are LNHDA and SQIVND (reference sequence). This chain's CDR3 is CASSQRRGPYNEQFF. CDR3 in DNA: TGTGCCAGTAGTCAAAGGAGGGGACCCTACAATGAGCAGTTCTTC.

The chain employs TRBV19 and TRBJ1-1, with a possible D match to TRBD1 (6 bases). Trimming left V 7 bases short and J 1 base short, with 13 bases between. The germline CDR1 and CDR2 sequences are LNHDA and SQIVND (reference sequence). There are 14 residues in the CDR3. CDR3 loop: CASTSDRQNTEAFF. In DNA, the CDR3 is TGTGCCAGTACCTCCGACAGGCAGAACACTGAAGCTTTCTTT.

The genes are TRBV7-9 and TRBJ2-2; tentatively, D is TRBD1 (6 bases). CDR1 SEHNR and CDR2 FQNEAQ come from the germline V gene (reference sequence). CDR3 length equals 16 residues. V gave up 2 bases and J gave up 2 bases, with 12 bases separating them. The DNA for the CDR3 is TGTGCCAGCAGCTTACTCGGGACACCCAACACCGGGGAGCTGTTTTTT. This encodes CASSLLGTPNTGELFF. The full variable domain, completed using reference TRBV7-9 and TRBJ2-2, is DTGVSQNPRHKITKRGQNVTFRCDPISEHNRLYWYRQTLGQGPEFLTYFQNEAQLEKSRLLSDRFSAERPKGSFSTLEIQRTEQGDSAMYLCASSLLGTPNTGELFFGEGSRLTVL.

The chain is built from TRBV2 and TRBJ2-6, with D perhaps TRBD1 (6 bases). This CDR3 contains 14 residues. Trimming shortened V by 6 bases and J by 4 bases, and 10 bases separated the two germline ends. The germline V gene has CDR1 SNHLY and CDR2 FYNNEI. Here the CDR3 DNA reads TGTGCCAGCAGGACCGGGACAGGGGCCAACGTCCTGACTTTC. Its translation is CASRTGTGANVLTF.

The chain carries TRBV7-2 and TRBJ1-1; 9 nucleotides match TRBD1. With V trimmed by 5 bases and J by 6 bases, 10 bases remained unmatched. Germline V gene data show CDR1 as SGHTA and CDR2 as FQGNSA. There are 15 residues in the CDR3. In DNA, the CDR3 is TGTGCCAGCAGCGCCCGGGACAGGGATTTATCTGAAGCTTTCTTT. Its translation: CASSARDRDLSEAFF.

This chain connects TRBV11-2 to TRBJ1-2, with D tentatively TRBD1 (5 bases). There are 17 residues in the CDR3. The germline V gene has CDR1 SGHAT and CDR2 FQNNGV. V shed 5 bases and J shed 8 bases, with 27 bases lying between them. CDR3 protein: CASSPQGRNAGLSGYTF. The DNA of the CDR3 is TGTGCCAGCAGCCCCCAGGGTAGGAATGCTGGCCTGTCGGGCTACACCTTC.

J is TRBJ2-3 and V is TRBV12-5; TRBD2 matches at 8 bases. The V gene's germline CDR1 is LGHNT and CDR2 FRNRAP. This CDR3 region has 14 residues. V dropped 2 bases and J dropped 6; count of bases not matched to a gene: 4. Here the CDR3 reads CASGLNSGIDTQYF. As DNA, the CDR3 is TGTGCTAGTGGTTTGAATAGCGGGATCGATACGCAGTATTTT.

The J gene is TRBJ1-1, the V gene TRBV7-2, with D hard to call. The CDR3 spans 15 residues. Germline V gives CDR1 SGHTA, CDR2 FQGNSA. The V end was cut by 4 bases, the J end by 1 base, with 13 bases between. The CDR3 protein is CASSSAREGNTEAFF. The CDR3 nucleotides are TGTGCCAGCAGCTCCGCTCGAGAGGGGAACACTGAAGCTTTCTTT.

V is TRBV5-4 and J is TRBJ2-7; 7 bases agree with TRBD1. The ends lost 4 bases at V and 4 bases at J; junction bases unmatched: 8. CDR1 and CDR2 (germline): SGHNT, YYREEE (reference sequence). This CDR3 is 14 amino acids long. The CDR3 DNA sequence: TGTGCCAGCAGCGTGGACAGGTCCACGTACGAGCAGTACTTC. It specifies CASSVDRSTYEQYF.

CDR3 loop: CASSQERGGNYGYTF. CDR3 bases: TGTGCCAGCAGCCAAGAAAGGGGAGGCAACTATGGCTACACCTTC. This chain joins TRBV4-2 and TRBJ1-2; TRBD1 might be the D (5 bases). CDR1 is LGHNA and CDR2 is YNFKEQ in the germline V gene. The CDR3 spans 15 residues. The ends were cut back, 0 bases at V and 2 bases at J, with 10 bases in the middle.

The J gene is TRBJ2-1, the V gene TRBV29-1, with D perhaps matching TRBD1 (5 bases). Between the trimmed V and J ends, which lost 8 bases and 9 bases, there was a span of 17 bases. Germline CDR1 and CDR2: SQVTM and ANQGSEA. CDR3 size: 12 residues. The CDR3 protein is CSIRTWKGEQFF. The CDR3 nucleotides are TGCAGCATAAGGACATGGAAGGGTGAGCAGTTCTTC.

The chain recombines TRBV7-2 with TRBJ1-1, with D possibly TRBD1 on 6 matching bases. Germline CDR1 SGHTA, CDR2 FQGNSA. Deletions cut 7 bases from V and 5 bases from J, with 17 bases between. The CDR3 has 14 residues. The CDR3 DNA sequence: TGTGCCAGCATGCGTAGCAGGGGCTGGACTGAAGCTTTCTTT. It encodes CASMRSRGWTEAFF.

The CDR3 sequence: CATSDSLSSSYEQYF. The CDR3 DNA reads TGTGCCACCAGTGATTCGTTGAGTAGCTCCTACGAGCAGTACTTC. This chain connects TRBV24-1 to TRBJ2-7; D gene uncertain. The CDR3 is 15 residues long. The V end was cut by 2 bases, the J end by 0 bases, with 10 bases between. Germline lookup yields CDR1 KGHDR and CDR2 SFDVKD.

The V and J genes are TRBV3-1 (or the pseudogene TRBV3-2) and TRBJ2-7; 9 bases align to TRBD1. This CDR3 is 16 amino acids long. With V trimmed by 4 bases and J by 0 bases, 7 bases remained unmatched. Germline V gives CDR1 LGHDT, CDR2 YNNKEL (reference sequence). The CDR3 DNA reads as TGTGCCAGCAGCCTAACCGGGACAGGGATCTCCTACGAGCAGTACTTC. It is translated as CASSLTGTGISYEQYF.

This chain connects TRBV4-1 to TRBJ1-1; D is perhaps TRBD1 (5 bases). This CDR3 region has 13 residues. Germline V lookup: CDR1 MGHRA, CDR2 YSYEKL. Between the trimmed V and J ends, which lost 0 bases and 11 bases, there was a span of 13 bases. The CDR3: CASSQEIRVGAFF. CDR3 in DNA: TGCGCCAGCAGCCAAGAAATCAGGGTGGGGGCTTTCTTT.